This TCR beta chain was recovered during a study of Ad26.COV2.S vaccination and SARS-CoV-2 variants. Documented treatment: around 19 received Ad26.COV2.S at low or high dose, single or two shots; roughly five received placebo; per-sample allocation not given. The samples date from day 63 after the first vaccine or placebo injection. The donor's status was that of an adult aged 18-55 years in Boston. Generated by immunoSEQ multiplex PCR, the TCRdb table keeps only in-frame clones and is missing some. The data show some 520,000 clones, 87% seen once. Per germline, CDR1 ENHRY and CDR2 SYGVKD. V lost 0 bases and J lost 6, with 6 bases in between. The CDR3 runs 12 residues.

The rearrangement joins TRBV10-3 to TRBJ2-7; D remains unclear. The sample was peripheral blood, taken in a trial of Ad26.COV2.S vaccine versus placebo. This sequence originates from a person aged 18-65 years who received the Ad26.COV2.S COVID-19 vaccine or a placebo. The CDR3 here is CAISESSIEQYF. CDR3 sequence (DNA): TGTGCCATCAGTGAGTCCTCGATCGAGCAGTACTTC.